This T cell receptor (beta chain) appears in the sequencing data of a study of cytomegalovirus exposure and HLA in healthy donors. Study observations and caveats: A later analysis by the authors found several of the most significant clusters apparently linked to common viral pathogens. Across all donors, roughly uniform sequencing depth was an assumption of the presence/absence analyses.

Germline V gene sequence: CDR1 MGHDK, CDR2 SYGVNS. This CDR3 has 13 residues. The V end was cut by 4 bases, the J end by 9 bases, with 10 bases between. The primer mix had 60 Vbeta and 13 Jbeta primers. The method was immunoSEQ multiplex PCR; TCRdb's version includes in-frame clones alone and lacks a portion of them. This table holds 150,000 or so clones, about 80% found once. Points on this clone: Its cognate antigen is unknown.

The rearrangement joins TRBV25-1 to TRBJ1-6; no clear D. This TCR derives from a woman aged 40-49 years in good health and CMV-seronegative. The specimen was PBMCs. This CDR3 reads CASSGLIASPLHF. The CDR3, as DNA: TGTGCCAGCAGTGGGCTAATAGCTTCACCCCTCCACTTT.